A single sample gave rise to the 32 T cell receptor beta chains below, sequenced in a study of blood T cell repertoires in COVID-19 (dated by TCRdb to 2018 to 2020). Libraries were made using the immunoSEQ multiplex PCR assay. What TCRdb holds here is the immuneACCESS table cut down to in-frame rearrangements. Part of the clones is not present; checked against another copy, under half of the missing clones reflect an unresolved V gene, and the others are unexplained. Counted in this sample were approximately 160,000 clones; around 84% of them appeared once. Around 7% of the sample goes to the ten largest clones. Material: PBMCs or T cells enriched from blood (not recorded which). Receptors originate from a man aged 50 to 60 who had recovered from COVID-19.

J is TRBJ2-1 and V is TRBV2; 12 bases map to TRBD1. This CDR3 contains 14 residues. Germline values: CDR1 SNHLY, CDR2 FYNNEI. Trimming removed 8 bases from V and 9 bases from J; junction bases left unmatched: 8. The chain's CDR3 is CASPPGTGGREQFF. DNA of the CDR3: TGTGCCAGCCCTCCCGGGACAGGGGGCCGTGAGCAGTTCTTC. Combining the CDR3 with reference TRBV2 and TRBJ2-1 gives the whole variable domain EPEVTQTPSHQVTQMGQEVILRCVPISNHLYFYWYRQILGQKVEFLVSFYNNEISEKSEIFDDQFSVERPDGSNFTLKIRSTKLEDSAMYFCASPPGTGGREQFFGPGTRLTVL.

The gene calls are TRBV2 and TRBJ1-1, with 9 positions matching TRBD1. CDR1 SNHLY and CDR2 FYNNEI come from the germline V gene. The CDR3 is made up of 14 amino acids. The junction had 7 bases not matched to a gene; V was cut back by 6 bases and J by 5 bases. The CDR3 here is CASSKQGARTEAFF. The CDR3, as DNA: TGTGCCAGCAGCAAACAGGGGGCTAGGACTGAAGCTTTCTTT.

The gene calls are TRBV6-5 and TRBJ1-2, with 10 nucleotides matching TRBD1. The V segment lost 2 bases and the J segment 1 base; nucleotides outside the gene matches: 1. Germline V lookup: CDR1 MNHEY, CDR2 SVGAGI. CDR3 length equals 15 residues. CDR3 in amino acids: CASSYGTGDNYGYTF. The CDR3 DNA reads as TGTGCCAGCAGTTACGGGACAGGGGATAACTATGGCTACACCTTC.

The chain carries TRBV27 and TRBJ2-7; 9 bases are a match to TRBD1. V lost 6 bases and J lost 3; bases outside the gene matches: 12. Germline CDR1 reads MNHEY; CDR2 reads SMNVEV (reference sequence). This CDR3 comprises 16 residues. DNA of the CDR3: TGTGCCAGCAGCTGGAGCCGGGACAGGGCTTTCTACGAGCAGTACTTC. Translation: CASSWSRDRAFYEQYF.

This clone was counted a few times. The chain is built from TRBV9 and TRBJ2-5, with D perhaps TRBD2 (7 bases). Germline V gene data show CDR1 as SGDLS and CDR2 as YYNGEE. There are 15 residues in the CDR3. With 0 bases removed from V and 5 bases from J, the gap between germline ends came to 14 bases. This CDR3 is CASSVARGGEETQYF. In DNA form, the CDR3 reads TGTGCCAGCAGCGTAGCTAGGGGGGGCGAGGAGACCCAGTACTTC.

The CDR3 DNA reads TGTGCCAGCAGTGATGTGCGTAGCAATCAGCCCCAGCATTTT. Its protein is CASSDVRSNQPQHF. The J gene is TRBJ1-5, the V gene TRBV2; D call uncertain. The germline V and J ends were trimmed by 3 bases and 0 bases, with 6 bases remaining between them. The CDR3 is 14 amino acids. Germline values: CDR1 SNHLY, CDR2 FYNNEI. Variable domain in full (rest from reference TRBV2 and TRBJ1-5): EPEVTQTPSHQVTQMGQEVILRCVPISNHLYFYWYRQILGQKVEFLVSFYNNEISEKSEIFDDQFSVERPDGSNFTLKIRSTKLEDSAMYFCASSDVRSNQPQHFGDGTRLSIL.

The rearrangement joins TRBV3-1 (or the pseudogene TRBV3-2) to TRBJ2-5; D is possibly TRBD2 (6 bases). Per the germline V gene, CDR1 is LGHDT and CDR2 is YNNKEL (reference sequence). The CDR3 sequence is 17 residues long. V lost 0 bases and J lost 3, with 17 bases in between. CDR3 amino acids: CASSQDLILAREETQYF. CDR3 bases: TGTGCCAGCAGCCAAGATCTAATCCTAGCGAGAGAAGAGACCCAGTACTTC.

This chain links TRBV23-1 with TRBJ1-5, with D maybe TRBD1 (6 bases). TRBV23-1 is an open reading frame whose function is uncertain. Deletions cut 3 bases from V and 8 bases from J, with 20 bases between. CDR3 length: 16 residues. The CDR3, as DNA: TGCGCCAGCAGTCAGCCGCGACAGGAATCAGAAGAGCCCCAGCATTTT. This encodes CASSQPRQESEEPQHF.

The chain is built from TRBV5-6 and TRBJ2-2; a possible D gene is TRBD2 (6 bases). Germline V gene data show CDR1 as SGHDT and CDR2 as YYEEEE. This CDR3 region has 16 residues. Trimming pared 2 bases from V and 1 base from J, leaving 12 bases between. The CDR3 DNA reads TGTGCCAGCAGCTTACCGGGACTGGTGAACACCGGGGAGCTGTTTTTT. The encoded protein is CASSLPGLVNTGELFF. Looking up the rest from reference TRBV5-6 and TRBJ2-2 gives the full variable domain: DAGVTQSPTHLIKTRGQQVTLRCSPKSGHDTVSWYQQALGQGPQFIFQYYEEEERQRGNFPDRFSGHQFPNYSSELNVNALLLGDSALYLCASSLPGLVNTGELFFGEGSRLTVL.

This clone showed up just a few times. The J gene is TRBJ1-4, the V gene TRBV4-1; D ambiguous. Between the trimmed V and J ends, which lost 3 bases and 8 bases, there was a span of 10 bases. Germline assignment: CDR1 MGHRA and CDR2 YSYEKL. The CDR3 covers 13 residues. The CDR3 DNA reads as TGCGCCAGCAGCCAGTGGAGAGGGGAAAAACTGTTTTTT. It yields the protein CASSQWRGEKLFF.

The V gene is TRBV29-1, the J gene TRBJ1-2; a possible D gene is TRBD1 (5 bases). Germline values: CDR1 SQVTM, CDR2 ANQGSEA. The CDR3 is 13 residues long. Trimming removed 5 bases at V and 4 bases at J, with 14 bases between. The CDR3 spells CSVSGGDFYGYTF. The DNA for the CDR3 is TGCAGCGTTAGTGGGGGGGATTTCTATGGCTACACCTTC.

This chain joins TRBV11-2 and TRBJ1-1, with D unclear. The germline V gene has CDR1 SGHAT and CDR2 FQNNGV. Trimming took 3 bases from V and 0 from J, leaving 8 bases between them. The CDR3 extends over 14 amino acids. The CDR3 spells CASSLRAMNTEAFF. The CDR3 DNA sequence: TGTGCCAGCAGCTTGAGGGCCATGAACACTGAAGCTTTCTTT.

CDR3 region: CASSTGKDSPLHF. The CDR3 bases are TGTGCCAGCTCTACAGGGAAGGATTCACCCCTCCACTTT. The chain couples TRBV18 to TRBJ1-6; D is possibly TRBD1 (6 bases). Germline CDR1 and CDR2: KGHSH and LQKENI. The CDR3 spans 13 residues. The V gene lost 6 bases and the J gene lost 8 bases, with 11 bases spanning the gap.

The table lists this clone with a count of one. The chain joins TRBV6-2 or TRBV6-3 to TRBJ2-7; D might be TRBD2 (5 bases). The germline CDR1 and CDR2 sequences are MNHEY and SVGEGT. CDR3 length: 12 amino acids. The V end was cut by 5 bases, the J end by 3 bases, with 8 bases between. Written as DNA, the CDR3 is TGTGCCAGCAGTCAGAGGGTCTACGAGCAGTACTTC. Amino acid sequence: CASSQRVYEQYF.

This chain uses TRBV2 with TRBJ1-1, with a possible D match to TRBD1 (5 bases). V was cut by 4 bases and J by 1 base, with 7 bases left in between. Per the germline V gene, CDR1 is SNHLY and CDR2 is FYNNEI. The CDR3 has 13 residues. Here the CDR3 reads CASSVRANTEAFF. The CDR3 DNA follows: TGTGCCAGCAGTGTCAGGGCGAACACTGAAGCTTTCTTT.

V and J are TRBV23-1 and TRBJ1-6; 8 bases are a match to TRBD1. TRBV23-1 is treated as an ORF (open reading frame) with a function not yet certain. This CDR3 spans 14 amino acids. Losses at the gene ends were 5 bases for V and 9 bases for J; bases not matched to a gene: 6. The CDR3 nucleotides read TGCGCCAGCAGTTTTGGACAGGGCGGTTCACCCCTCCACTTT. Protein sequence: CASSFGQGGSPLHF.

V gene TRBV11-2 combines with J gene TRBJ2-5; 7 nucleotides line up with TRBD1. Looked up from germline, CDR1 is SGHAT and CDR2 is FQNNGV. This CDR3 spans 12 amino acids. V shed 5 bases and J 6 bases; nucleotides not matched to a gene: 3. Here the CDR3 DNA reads TGTGCCAGCAGCAAGGGGGCGAAGACCCAGTACTTC. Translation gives CASSKGAKTQYF.

The CDR3 protein is CASTSGGTIEQFF. The CDR3 region has the DNA TGTGCCAGCACCAGCGGGGGGACGATTGAGCAGTTCTTC. The chain couples TRBV12-3 or TRBV12-4 to TRBJ2-1; 9 bases fit TRBD2. The CDR3 length is 13 residues. J lost 9 bases, V lost 7 bases, and 7 bases had no gene match.

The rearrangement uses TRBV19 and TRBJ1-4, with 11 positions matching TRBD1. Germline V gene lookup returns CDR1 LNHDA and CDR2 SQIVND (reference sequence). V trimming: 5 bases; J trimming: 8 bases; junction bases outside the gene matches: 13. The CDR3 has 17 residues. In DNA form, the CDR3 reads TGTGCCAGTAGTTCTCGGACAGGGGGCCCCTCTCGAGAAAAACTGTTTTTT. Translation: CASSSRTGGPSREKLFF. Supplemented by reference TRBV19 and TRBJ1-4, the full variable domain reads DGGITQSPKYLFRKEGQNVTLSCEQNLNHDAMYWYRQDPGQGLRLIYYSQIVNDFQKGDIAEGYSVSREKKESFPLTVTSAQKNPTAFYLCASSSRTGGPSREKLFFGSGTQLSVL.

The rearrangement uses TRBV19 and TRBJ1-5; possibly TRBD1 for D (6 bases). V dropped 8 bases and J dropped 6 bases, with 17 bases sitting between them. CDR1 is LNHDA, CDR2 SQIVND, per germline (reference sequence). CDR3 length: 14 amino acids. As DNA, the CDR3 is TGTGCCAGTGGCACGGGGGGCAGGGGTCAGCCCCAGCATTTT. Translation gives CASGTGGRGQPQHF.

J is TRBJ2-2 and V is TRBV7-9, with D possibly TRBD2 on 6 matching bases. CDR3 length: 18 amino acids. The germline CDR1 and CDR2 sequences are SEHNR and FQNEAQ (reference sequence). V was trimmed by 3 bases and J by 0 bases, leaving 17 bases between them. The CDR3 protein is CASSFQPGGISNTGELFF. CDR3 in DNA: TGTGCCAGCAGCTTTCAACCTGGAGGGATATCGAACACCGGGGAGCTGTTTTTT.

The CDR3 region is CASSYRGGSNQPQHF. CDR3 nucleotides: TGTGCCAGCAGCTACAGGGGGGGAAGCAATCAGCCCCAGCATTTT. The V and J genes are TRBV7-2 and TRBJ1-5; 8 bases map to TRBD1. CDR1 is SGHTA, CDR2 FQGNSA, per germline. Unmatched junction bases numbered 3, after V lost 4 bases and J lost 1 base. There are 15 residues in the CDR3.

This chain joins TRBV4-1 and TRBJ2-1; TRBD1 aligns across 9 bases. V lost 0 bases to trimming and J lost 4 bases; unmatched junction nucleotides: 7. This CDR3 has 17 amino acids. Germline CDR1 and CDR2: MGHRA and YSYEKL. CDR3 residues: CASSQEGGTGIYNEQFF. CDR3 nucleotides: TGCGCCAGCAGCCAAGAAGGCGGGACAGGGATTTACAATGAGCAGTTCTTC.

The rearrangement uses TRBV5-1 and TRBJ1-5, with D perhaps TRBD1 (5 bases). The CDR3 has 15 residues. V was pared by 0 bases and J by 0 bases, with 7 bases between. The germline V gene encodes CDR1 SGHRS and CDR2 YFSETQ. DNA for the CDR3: TGCGCCAGCAGCTTGGAAGGGGATAGCAATCAGCCCCAGCATTTT. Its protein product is CASSLEGDSNQPQHF.

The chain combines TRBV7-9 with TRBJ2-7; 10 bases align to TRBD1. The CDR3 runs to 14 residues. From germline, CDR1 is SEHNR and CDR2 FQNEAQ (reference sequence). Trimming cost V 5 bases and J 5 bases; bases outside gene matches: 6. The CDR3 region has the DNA TGTGCCAGCAGCCCGGGACAGGGGCTACACGAGCAGTACTTC. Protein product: CASSPGQGLHEQYF.

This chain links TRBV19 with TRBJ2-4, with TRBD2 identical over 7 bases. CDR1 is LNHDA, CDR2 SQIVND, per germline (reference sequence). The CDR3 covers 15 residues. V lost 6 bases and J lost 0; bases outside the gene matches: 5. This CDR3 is CASSGLELAKNIQYF. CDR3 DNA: TGTGCCAGTAGCGGACTAGAGTTAGCCAAAAACATTCAGTACTTC.

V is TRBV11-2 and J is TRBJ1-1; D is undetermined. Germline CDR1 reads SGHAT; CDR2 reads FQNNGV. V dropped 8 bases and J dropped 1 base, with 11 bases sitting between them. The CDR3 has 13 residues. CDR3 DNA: TGTGCCAGCGCGGGGAACAGGAACACTGAAGCTTTCTTT. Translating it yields CASAGNRNTEAFF. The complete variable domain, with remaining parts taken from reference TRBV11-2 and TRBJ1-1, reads EAGVAQSPRYKIIEKRQSVAFWCNPISGHATLYWYQQILGQGPKLLIQFQNNGVVDDSQLPKDRFSAERLKGVDSTLKIQPAKLEDSAVYLCASAGNRNTEAFFGQGTRLTVV.

The CDR3 DNA is TGCGCCAGCAGCCGAGATGGGACAGGGGACACCGGGGAGCTGTTTTTT. This sequence encodes CASSRDGTGDTGELFF. V usage is TRBV4-1 and J usage is TRBJ2-2; 10 bases line up with TRBD1. Germline V gene lookup returns CDR1 MGHRA and CDR2 YSYEKL. The J segment lost 3 bases and the V segment lost 4 bases, leaving 5 bases of the junction unmatched. The CDR3 spans 16 residues.

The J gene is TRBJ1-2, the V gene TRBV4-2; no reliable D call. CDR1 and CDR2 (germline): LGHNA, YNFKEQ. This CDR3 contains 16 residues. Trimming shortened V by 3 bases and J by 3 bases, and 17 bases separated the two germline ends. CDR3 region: CASSQILQRVDYGYTF. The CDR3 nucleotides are TGTGCCAGCAGCCAGATTTTACAGCGGGTGGACTATGGCTACACCTTC.

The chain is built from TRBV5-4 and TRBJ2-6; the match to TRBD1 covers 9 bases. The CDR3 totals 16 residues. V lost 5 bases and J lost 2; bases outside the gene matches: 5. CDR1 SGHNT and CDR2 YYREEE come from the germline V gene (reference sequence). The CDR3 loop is CASRAGTGTGANVLTF. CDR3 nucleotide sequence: TGTGCCAGCAGGGCCGGGACAGGGACTGGGGCCAACGTCCTGACTTTC.

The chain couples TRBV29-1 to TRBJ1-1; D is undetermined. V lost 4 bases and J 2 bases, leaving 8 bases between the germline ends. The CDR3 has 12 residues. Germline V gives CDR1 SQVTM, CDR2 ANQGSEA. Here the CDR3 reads CSVGSGNTEAFF. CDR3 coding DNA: TGCAGCGTTGGTTCGGGAAACACTGAAGCTTTCTTT.

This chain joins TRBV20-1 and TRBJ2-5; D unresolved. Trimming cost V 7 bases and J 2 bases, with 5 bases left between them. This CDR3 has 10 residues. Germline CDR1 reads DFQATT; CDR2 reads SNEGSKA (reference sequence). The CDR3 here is CSGKQETQYF. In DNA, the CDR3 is TGCAGTGGTAAACAAGAGACCCAGTACTTC.